This record concerns one T cell receptor (beta chain) sequence. Its antigen is still unknown. Sequencing was performed with immunoSEQ multiplex PCR; in TCRdb, only in-frame clones are kept and a portion is missing. This sample yields over 45,000 clones, of which roughly 90% are seen a single time; roughly 21% belongs to the top ten. The CDR3 runs to 17 residues. Germline V gives CDR1 KGHSH, CDR2 LQKENI. Trimming took 3 bases from V and 4 from J; bases not matched to a gene: 11. The source of the sample is a study of T cells in localized non-small cell lung cancer. General study points: Elevated circulating T cell density in blood was associated with longer overall survival. Clonality of T cells reached its maximum in uninvolved adjacent lung, surpassing tumor. A median around 57 of the top 100 tumor clones appeared in adjacent lung.

The V call is TRBV18, the J call TRBJ2-3, with TRBD1 identical over 9 bases. The origin of this receptor is a man aged 35 to 70 with stage I squamous cell lung carcinoma. Specimen: peripheral blood, collected before any cancer treatment. CDR3: CASSPGTGKWGPDTQYF. CDR3 sequence (DNA): TGTGCCAGCTCACCGGGGACAGGGAAATGGGGTCCAGATACGCAGTATTTT.